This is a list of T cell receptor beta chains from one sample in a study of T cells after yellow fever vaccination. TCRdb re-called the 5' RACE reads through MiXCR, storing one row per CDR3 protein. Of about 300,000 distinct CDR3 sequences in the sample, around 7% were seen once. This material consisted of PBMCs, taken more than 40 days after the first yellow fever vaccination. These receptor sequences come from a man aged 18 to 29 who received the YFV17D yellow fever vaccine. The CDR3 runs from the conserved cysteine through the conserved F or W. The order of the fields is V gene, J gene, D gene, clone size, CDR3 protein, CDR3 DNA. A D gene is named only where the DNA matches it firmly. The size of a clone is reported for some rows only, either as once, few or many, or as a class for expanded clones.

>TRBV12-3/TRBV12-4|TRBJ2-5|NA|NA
CASSGPGGRVHF
TGTGCCAGCAGTGGTCCCGGGGGCAGGGTCCACTTC
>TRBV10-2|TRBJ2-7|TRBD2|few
CASSGLAVVVFYEQYF
TGCGCCAGCAGTGGACTAGCGGTGGTGGTTTTCTACGAGCAGTACTTC
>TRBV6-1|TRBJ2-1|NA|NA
CASSKGGGSYNEQFF
TGTGCCAGCAGTAAGGGGGGGGGTTCCTACAATGAGCAGTTCTTC
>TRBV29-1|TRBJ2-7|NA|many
CSVQEYEQYF
TGCAGCGTTCAGGAGTACGAGCAGTACTTC
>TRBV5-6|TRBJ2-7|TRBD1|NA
CASSPLRSTGVIYEQYF
TGTGCCAGCAGCCCGCTCCGTTCGACAGGGGTGATCTACGAGCAGTACTTC
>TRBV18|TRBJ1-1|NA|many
CASSPPTRRTEAFF
TGTGCCAGCTCACCCCCCACCAGGCGTACTGAAGCTTTCTTT
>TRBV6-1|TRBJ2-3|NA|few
CASSGRPHTDTQYF
TGTGCCAGCAGTGGCCGCCCACACACAGATACGCAGTATTTT
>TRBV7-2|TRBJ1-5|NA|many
CASSFVVGASNQPQHF
TGTGCCAGCAGCTTTGTCGTGGGGGCGAGCAATCAGCCCCAGCATTTT
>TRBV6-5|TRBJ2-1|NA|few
CASSYSRVLLNLNEQFF
TGTGCCAGCAGTTACTCGAGGGTTCTCCTAAACCTTAATGAGCAGTTCTTC
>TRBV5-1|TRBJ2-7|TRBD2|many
CASSLASGSYEQYF
TGCGCCAGCAGCTTGGCTAGCGGCTCCTACGAGCAGTACTTC
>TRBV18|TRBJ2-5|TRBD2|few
CASSPLYRRRSGGSQETQYF
TGTGCCAGCTCACCCCTCTATCGGAGACGTAGCGGGGGGTCCCAAGAGACCCAGTACTTC
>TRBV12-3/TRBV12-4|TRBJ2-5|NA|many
CASTVRPRETQYF
TGTGCCAGCACCGTGAGGCCACGGGAGACCCAGTACTTC
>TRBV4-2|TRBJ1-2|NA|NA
CASSQAGTVNYGYTF
TGTGCCAGCAGCCAAGCGGGAACGGTTAACTATGGCTACACCTTC
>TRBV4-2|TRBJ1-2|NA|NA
CASSQAAGENYGYTF
TGTGCCAGCAGCCAAGCGGCAGGGGAAAACTATGGCTACACCTTC
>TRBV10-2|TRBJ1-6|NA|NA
CASSVLELNSPLHF
TGCGCCAGCAGTGTTTTGGAGCTAAATTCACCCCTCCACTTT
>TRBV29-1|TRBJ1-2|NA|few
CSVGEDGYTF
TGCAGCGTTGGGGAGGACGGCTACACCTTC
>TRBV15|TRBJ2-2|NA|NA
CATSSGGSGELFF
TGTGCCACCAGCAGCGGGGGCTCCGGGGAGCTGTTTTTT
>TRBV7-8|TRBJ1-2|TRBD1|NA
CASSLARTGTYGYTF
TGTGCCAGCAGCTTAGCAAGGACAGGGACCTATGGCTACACCTTC
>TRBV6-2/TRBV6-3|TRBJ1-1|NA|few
CASSRKLVGVTEAFF
TGTGCCAGCAGTAGGAAATTGGTCGGGGTTACTGAAGCTTTCTTT
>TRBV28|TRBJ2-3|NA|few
CAIHPGVGSTDTQYF
TGTGCCATCCACCCCGGGGTGGGGAGCACAGATACGCAGTATTTT
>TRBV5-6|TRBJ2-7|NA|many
CASSFWGPEQYF
TGTGCCAGCAGCTTTTGGGGACCCGAGCAGTACTTC
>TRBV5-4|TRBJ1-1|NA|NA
CASSLVDRTTEAFF
TGTGCCAGCAGCTTGGTCGACAGGACCACTGAAGCTTTCTTT
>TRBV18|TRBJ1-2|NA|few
CASSTEGNYGYTF
TGTGCCAGCTCAACCGAGGGAAACTATGGCTACACCTTC
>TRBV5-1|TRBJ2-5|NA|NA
CASSLGHEQQETQYF
TGCGCCAGCAGCTTGGGCCACGAGCAGCAAGAGACCCAGTACTTC
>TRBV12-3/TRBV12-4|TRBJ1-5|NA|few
CASTWNSDSNQPQHF
TGTGCCAGCACGTGGAACAGCGATAGCAATCAGCCCCAGCATTTT
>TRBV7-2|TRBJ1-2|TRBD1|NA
CASSFRQGAYGYTF
TGTGCCAGCAGCTTTAGACAGGGGGCCTATGGCTACACCTTC
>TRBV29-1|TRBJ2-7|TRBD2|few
CSALSGGAGEQYF
TGCAGCGCACTTAGCGGGGGGGCCGGTGAGCAGTACTTC
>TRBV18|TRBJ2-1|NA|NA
CASSPSASIRNEQFF
TGTGCCAGCTCACCATCTGCTAGCATTAGGAATGAGCAGTTCTTC
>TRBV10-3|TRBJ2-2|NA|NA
CAISQEPNTGELFF
TGTGCCATCAGTCAGGAGCCGAACACCGGGGAGCTGTTTTTT
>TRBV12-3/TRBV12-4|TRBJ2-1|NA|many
CASSWVLGSYNEQFF
TGTGCCAGCAGTTGGGTCCTAGGTTCCTACAATGAGCAGTTCTTC
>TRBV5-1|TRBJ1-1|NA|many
CASSLGGSHTEAFF
TGCGCCAGCAGCTTGGGGGGTTCCCACACTGAAGCTTTCTTT
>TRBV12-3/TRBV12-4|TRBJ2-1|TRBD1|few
CASSLGTGERYEQFF
TGTGCCAGCAGTTTAGGGACAGGGGAAAGATATGAGCAGTTCTTC
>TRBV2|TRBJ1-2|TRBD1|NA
CASRQGSNYGYTF
TGTGCCAGCAGACAGGGGAGCAACTATGGCTACACCTTC